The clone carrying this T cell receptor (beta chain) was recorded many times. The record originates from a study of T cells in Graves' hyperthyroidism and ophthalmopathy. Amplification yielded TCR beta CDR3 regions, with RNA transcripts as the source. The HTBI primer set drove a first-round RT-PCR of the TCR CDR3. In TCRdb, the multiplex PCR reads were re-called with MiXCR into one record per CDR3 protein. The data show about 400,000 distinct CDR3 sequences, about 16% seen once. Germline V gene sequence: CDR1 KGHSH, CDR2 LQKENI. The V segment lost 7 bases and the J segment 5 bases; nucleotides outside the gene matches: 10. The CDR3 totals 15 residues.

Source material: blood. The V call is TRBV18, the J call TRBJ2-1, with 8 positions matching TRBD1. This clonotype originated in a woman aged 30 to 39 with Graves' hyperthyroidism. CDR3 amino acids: CASFFQGASNNEQFF. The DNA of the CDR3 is TGTGCCAGCTTTTTTCAGGGGGCGAGCAACAATGAGCAGTTCTTC.